This T cell receptor (beta chain) was retrieved from a study of early T cells in non-severe SARS-CoV-2 infection. Study-wide background: Alpha and beta chains were unpaired, from unsorted whole-blood bulk RNA.

Points from the study as a whole: The study's VDJdb matching favored anti-spike CD8 responses and missed private and CD4 specificities.

Unmatched junction bases numbered 13, after V lost 11 bases and J lost 4 bases. In germline, CDR1 is MNHEY, CDR2 SVGAGI. CDR3 length equals 14 residues. The TCR library protocol was used to attach unique molecular identifiers. These identifiers were attached to individual cDNA molecules. TCRdb used MiXCR to reprocess the 5' RACE reads, holding one entry per CDR3 protein. The repertoire holds tens of thousands of distinct CDR3 sequences, with 10% as singletons. At least ten counts were recorded for this clonotype. What it binds is unknown. Material for sequencing was whole blood. The receptor comes from an adult who was a healthcare worker with PCR-confirmed SARS-CoV-2 infection or an uninfected control (not recorded which). This rearrangement joins TRBV6-5 to TRBJ1-2, with TRBD1 identical over 7 bases. The CDR3 bases are TGTGCCGCCGCAGAGACAGGGAGACTCTATGGCTACACCTTC. Amino acids: CAAAETGRLYGYTF.